The source of this T cell receptor (beta chain) is a study of radiotherapy plus CTLA-4 blockade in lung cancer. Regarding the study as a whole: Early blood T cell clone changes and increased post-radiation serum interferon-beta were reportedly the strongest response predictors. Radiotherapy with ipilimumab was followed by blood expansion of tumor-derived clones.

Concerning this clone itself: What it binds is unknown.

Germline CDR1 reads SGHDT; CDR2 reads YYEEEE. The CDR3 is 15 residues long. V gave up 0 bases and J gave up 1 base; unmatched junction bases: 1. Sequenced by immunoSEQ multiplex PCR; TCRdb stores in-frame clones only, minus some. The sample has more than 95,000 clones, roughly 80% seen once; the top ten hold over 4%. The chain employs TRBV5-6 and TRBJ2-3; 8 bases are shared with TRBD2. Sequenced here: peripheral blood, sampled from a patient treated with radiotherapy plus ipilimumab. The sequence was collected from a human donor with non-small cell lung cancer who had a partial response to radiotherapy plus ipilimumab. The CDR3 loop reads CASSLVTSGTDTQYF. CDR3 nucleotide sequence: TGTGCCAGCAGCTTGGTGACTAGCGGCACAGATACGCAGTATTTT.